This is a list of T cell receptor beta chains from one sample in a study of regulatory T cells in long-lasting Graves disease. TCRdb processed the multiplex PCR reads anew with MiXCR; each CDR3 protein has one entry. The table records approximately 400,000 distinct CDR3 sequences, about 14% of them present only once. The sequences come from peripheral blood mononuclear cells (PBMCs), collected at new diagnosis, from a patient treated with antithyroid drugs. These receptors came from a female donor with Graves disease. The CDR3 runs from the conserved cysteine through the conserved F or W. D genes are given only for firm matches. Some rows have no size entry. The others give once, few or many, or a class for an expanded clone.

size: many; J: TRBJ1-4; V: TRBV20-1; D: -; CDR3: CSAPGGTAGKLFF; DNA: TGCAGTGCTCCTGGGGGGACGGCCGGAAAACTGTTTTTT
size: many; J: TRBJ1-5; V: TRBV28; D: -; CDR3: CASSLTVSGSNQPQHF; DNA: TGTGCCAGCAGTTTAACAGTCAGTGGGAGCAATCAGCCCCAGCATTTT
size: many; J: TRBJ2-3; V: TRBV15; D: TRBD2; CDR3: CATRRTSGISDTQYF; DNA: TGTGCCACCAGGCGAACTAGCGGGATATCAGATACGCAGTATTTT
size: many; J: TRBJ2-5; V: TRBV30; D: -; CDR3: CAWSGGLAVTQETQYF; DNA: TGTGCCTGGAGTGGGGGGCTAGCGGTTACCCAAGAGACCCAGTACTTC
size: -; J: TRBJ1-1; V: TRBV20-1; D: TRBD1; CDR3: CSARTGQGVYTEAFF; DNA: TGCAGTGCCCGGACGGGACAGGGTGTTTACACTGAAGCTTTCTTT
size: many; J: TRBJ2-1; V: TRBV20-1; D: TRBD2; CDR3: CSARDRAGGDNNEQFF; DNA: TGCAGTGCTAGAGATCGGGCGGGAGGGGATAACAATGAGCAGTTCTTC
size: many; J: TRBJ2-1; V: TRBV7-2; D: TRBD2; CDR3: CASSPGGVASAYYNEQFF; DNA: TGTGCCAGCAGCCCCGGGGGGGTGGCTAGCGCTTACTACAATGAGCAGTTCTTC
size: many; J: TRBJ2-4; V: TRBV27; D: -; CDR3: CASSGSGEVNIQYF; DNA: TGTGCCAGCAGCGGATCAGGGGAGGTAAACATTCAGTACTTC
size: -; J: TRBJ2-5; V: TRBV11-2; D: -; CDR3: CASSSEVGGQQETQYF; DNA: TGTGCCAGCAGCTCGGAGGTCGGGGGACAACAAGAGACCCAGTACTTC
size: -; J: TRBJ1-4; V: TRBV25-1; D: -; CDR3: CASSSLGAGTNEKLFF; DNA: TGTGCCAGCAGTAGTCTGGGCGCGGGGACTAATGAAAAACTGTTTTTT
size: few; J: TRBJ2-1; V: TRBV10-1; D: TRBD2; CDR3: CASSESMTSGGRNEQFF; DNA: TGCGCCAGCAGTGAGTCGATGACTAGCGGGGGTAGGAATGAGCAGTTCTTC
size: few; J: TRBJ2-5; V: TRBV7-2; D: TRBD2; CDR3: CASSRGLAVETQYF; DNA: TGTGCCAGCAGCAGGGGACTAGCTGTAGAGACCCAGTACTTC
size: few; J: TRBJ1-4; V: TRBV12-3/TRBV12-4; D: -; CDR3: CASSLGTDSGKKLFF; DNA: TGTGCCAGCAGTTTAGGGACAGATAGTGGCAAAAAACTGTTTTTT
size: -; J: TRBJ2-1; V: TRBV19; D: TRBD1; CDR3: CASSIAGQGYEQFF; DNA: TGTGCCAGTAGTATCGCGGGACAGGGTTATGAGCAGTTCTTC
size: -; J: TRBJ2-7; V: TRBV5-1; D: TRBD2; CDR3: CASSYQAGGPTYEQYF; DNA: TGCGCCAGCAGCTACCAAGCGGGAGGGCCAACCTACGAGCAGTACTTC
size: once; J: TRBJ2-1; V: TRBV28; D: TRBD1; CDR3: CASTDRVLNEQFF; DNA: TGTGCCAGCACCGACAGGGTTCTCAATGAGCAGTTCTTC
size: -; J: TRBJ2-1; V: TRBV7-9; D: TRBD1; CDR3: CASSQSAQGAQEQFF; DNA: TGCGCCAGCAGCCAAAGCGCACAGGGGGCGCAAGAGCAGTTCTTC
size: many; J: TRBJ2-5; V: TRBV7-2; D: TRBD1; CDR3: CASSSGQVQETQYF; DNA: TGTGCCAGCAGCTCGGGACAGGTCCAAGAGACCCAGTACTTC
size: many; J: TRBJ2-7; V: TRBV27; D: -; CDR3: CASSLAPHGTGTYEQYF; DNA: TGTGCCAGCAGTTTAGCCCCCCACGGGACGGGGACCTACGAGCAGTACTTC
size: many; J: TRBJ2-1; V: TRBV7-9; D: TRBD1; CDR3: CASSIRDRGDNEQFF; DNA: TGTGCCAGCAGCATCCGGGACAGGGGGGACAATGAGCAGTTCTTC
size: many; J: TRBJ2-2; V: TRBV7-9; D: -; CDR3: CASRETRGSRTNTGELFF; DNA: TGTGCCAGCAGGGAAACGCGCGGGTCCCGAACGAACACCGGGGAGCTGTTTTTT
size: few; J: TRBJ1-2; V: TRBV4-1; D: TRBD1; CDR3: CASSQEDRARNGYTF; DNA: TGCGCCAGCAGCCAAGAAGACAGGGCACGAAATGGCTACACCTTC
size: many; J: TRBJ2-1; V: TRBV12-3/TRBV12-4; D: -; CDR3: CASSLWVDEQFF; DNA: TGTGCCAGCAGTTTGTGGGTCGATGAGCAGTTCTTC
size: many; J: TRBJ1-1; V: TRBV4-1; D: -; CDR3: CASSQDTSNTEAFF; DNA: TGCGCCAGCAGCCAAGATACATCGAACACTGAAGCTTTCTTT
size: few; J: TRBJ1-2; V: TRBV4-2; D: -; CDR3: CASSRNIYSYGYTF; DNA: TGTGCCAGCAGCCGGAACATCTACTCCTATGGCTACACCTTC
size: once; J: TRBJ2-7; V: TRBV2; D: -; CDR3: CASRQENYEQYF; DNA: TGTGCCAGCAGACAGGAAAACTACGAGCAGTACTTC
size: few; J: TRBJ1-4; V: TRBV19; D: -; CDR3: CASSIETGRIDEKLFF; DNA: TGTGCCAGTAGTATAGAAACAGGCAGAATCGATGAAAAACTGTTTTTT
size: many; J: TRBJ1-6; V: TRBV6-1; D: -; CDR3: CASSLSLEGVNDSPLHF; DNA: TGTGCCAGCAGCCTCTCTCTCGAGGGGGTAAACGATTCACCCCTCCACTTT
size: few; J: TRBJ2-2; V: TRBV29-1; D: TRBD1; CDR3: CSVEATPVDRVTGELFF; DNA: TGCAGCGTTGAAGCTACGCCCGTGGACAGGGTAACCGGGGAGCTGTTTTTT
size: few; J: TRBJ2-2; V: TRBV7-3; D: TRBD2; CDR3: CASSLGRTSGGADTGELFF; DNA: TGTGCCAGCAGCTTAGGCCGGACTAGCGGGGGGGCTGACACCGGGGAGCTGTTTTTT
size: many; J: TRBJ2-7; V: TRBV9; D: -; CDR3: CASSVDLGGTPYEQYF; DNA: TGTGCCAGCAGCGTAGATCTGGGCGGGACCCCCTACGAGCAGTACTTC
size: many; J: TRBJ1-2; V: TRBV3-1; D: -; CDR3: CASSHKLSNYGYTF; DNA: TGTGCCAGCAGCCACAAACTCTCTAACTATGGCTACACCTTC
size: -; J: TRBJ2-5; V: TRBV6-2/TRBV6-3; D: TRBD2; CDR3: CASSQRLAGGFGETQYF; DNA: TGCGCCAGCAGCCAGAGGCTAGCGGGAGGGTTCGGAGAGACCCAGTACTTC
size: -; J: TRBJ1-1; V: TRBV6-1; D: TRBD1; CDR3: CASRPDRGTTEAFF; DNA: TGTGCCAGCAGGCCGGACAGGGGGACGACTGAAGCTTTCTTT
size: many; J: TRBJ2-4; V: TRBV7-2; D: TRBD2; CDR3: CASTARGGGRTKNIQYF; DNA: TGTGCCAGCACTGCCCGGGGGGGGGGTAGGACCAAAAACATTCAGTACTTC
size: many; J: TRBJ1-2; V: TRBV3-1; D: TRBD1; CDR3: CASSQQGVQGYTF; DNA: TGTGCCAGCAGCCAACAGGGGGTACAAGGCTACACCTTC
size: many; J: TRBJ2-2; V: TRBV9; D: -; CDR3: CASSDRDVNTGELFF; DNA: TGTGCCAGCAGCGATCGGGACGTGAACACCGGGGAGCTGTTTTTT
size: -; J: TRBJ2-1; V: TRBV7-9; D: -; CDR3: CASSLGGSGRSYNEQFF; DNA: TGTGCCAGCAGCTTAGGGGGTAGCGGAAGATCCTACAATGAGCAGTTCTTC
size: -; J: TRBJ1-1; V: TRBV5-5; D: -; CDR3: CASSLEWVITEAFF; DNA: TGTGCCAGCAGCTTGGAATGGGTTATTACTGAAGCTTTCTTT
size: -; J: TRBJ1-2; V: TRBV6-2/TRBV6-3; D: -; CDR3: CASSPPGDGYTF; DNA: TGTGCCAGCAGCCCACCCGGTGACGGCTACACCTTC
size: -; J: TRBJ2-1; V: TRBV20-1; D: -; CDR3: CSARDLSLRESWVEQFF; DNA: TGCAGTGCTAGAGACCTCTCTTTACGGGAGTCCTGGGTTGAGCAGTTCTTC
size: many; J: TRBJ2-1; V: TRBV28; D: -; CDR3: CASIKSGPLYNEQFF; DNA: TGTGCCAGCATCAAGTCGGGACCTTTGTACAATGAGCAGTTCTTC
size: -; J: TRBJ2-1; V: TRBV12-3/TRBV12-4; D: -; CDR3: CASTLGGGGPSSYNEQFF; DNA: TGTGCCAGCACCTTGGGGGGTGGGGGCCCGAGCTCCTACAATGAGCAGTTCTTC
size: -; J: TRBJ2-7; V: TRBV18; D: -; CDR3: CASSPQYSTYEQYF; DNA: TGTGCCAGCTCACCTCAGTACAGTACCTACGAGCAGTACTTC
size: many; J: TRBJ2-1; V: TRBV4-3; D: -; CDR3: CASSQRDWPLYNEQFF; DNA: TGCGCCAGCAGCCAGAGGGACTGGCCGCTTTACAATGAGCAGTTCTTC
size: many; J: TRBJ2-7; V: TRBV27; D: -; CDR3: CASGRNREPFYEQYF; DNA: TGTGCCAGCGGCCGAAACAGGGAACCTTTCTACGAGCAGTACTTC
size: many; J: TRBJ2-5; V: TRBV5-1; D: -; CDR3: CASASGETQTQETQYF; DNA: TGCGCCAGCGCGTCTGGGGAGACCCAAACCCAAGAGACCCAGTACTTC
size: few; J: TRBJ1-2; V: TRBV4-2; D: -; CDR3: CASSQEKAGLRFYGYTF; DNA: TGTGCCAGCAGCCAAGAAAAGGCAGGGCTCCGGTTTTATGGCTACACCTTC
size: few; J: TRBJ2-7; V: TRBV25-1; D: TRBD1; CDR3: CASSVKGRDRGQNLPYEQYF; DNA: TGTGCCAGCAGTGTAAAGGGCAGGGACAGGGGGCAAAACCTCCCCTACGAGCAGTACTTC
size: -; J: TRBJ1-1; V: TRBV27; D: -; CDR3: CASSSDYRMNTEAFF; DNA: TGTGCCAGCAGTTCAGACTACAGAATGAACACTGAAGCTTTCTTT
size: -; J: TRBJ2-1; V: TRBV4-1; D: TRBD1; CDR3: CASSHRTGANEQFF; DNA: TGCGCCAGCAGCCACAGGACAGGGGCTAATGAGCAGTTCTTC
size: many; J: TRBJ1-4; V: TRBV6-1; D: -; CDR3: CASSVPGRGLANEKLFF; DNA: TGTGCCAGCAGTGTCCCAGGGCGAGGCTTAGCTAATGAAAAACTGTTTTTT
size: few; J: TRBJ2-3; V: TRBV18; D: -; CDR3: CASSPPADGTDTQYF; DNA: TGTGCCAGCTCACCACCTGCAGACGGCACAGATACGCAGTATTTT
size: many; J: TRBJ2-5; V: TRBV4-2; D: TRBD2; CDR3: CASSQPRLAGEETQYF; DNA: TGTGCCAGCAGCCAACCTCGACTAGCGGGGGAAGAGACCCAGTACTTC
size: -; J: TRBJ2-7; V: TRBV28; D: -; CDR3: CASRTIPQYEQYF; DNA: TGTGCCAGCAGAACCATCCCACAGTACGAGCAGTACTTC